Below, one T cell receptor beta chain is given with its context. The library labeled individual cDNA molecules by adding unique molecular identifiers to them. In TCRdb, the RACE reads were re-called with MiXCR into one record per CDR3 protein. The sample has more than 75,000 distinct CDR3 sequences; roughly a tenth are singletons. Documented time point: patch test 2, 6 weeks after DPC sensitization. Treatment: therapeutic diphenylcyclopropenone sensitization with weekly scalp DPC. Extraction yielded total RNA from whole blood (unfractionated). This sample was included in a study of human T cells and chemical hapten exposure. The CDR3 covers 16 residues. V lost 0 bases, J lost 3 bases, and 4 bases stayed unmatched. CDR1 and CDR2 (germline): MNHEY, SVGAGI.

The chain couples TRBV6-5 to TRBJ2-7; 11 nucleotides agree with TRBD2. The receptor was derived from a woman aged 35 to 49 with alopecia areata. Some clones in this sample may be carry-over from other donors' samples. The sequenced sample was whole blood, obtained in connection with sensitization to the hapten diphenylcyclopropenone (DPC). The CDR3 is CASSYSASGRIYEQYF. In nucleotides, the CDR3 is TGTGCCAGCAGTTACTCGGCTAGCGGGAGGATCTACGAGCAGTACTTC.